This entry is about one T cell receptor beta chain. The assay was immunoSEQ multiplex PCR, and TCRdb's table has in-frame clones only and misses some. The sample holds 130,000 to 150,000 clones, around 80% seen once. The record originates from a study of blood T cell repertoires in COVID-19. Germline assignment: CDR1 KGHSH and CDR2 LQKENI. V lost 2 bases to trimming and J lost 9 bases; unmatched junction nucleotides: 14. The CDR3 is 17 residues long. Sequenced material: peripheral blood. This chain links TRBV18 with TRBJ2-1; TRBD2 agrees at 9 bases. The sequence was collected from a woman older than 75 in a cohort sampled during active or convalescent COVID-19. CDR3 bases: TGTGCCAGCTCACCAATTGTTACAGCGGGGGGCGGTGTTGAGCAGTTCTTC. Amino acids: CASSPIVTAGGGVEQFF.